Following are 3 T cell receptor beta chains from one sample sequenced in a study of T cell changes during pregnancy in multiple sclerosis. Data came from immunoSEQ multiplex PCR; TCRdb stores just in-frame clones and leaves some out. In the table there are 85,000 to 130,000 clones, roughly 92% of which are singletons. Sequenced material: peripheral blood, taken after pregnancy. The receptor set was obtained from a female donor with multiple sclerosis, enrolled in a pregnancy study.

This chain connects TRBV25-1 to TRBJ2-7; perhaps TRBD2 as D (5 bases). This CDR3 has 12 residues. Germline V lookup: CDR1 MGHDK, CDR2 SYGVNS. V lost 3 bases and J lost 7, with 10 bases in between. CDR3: CASSDVRGEQYF. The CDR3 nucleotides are TGTGCCAGCAGTGATGTTCGGGGAGAGCAGTACTTC.

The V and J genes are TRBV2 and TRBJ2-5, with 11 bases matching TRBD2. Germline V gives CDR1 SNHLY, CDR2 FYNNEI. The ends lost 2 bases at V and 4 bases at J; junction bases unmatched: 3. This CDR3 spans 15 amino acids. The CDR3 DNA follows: TGTGCCAGCAGTGAATTAGGACTAGCGGGAGAGACCCAGTACTTC. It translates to CASSELGLAGETQYF.

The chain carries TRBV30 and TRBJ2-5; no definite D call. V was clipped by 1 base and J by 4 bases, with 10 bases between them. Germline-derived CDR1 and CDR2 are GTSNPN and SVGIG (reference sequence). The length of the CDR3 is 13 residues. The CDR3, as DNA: TGTGCCTGGAGTGCGATAACGGGAGAGACCCAGTACTTC. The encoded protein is CAWSAITGETQYF. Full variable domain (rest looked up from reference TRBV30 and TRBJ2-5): SQTIHQWPATLVQPVGSPLSLECTVEGTSNPNLYWYRQAAGRGLQLLFYSVGIGQISSEVPQNLSASRPQDRQFILSSKKLLLSDSGFYLCAWSAITGETQYFGPGTRLLVL.